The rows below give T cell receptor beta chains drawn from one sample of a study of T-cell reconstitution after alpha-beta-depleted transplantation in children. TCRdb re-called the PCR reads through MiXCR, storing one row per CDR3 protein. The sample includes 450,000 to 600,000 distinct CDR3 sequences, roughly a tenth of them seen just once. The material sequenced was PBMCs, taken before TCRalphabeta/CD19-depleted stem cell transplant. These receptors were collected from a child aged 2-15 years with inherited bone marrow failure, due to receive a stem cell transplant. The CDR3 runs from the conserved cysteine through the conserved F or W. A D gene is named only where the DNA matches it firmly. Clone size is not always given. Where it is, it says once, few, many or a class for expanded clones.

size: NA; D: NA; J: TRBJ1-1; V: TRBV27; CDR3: CASSLFGGVGTEAFF; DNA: TGTGCCAGCAGTTTATTTGGGGGAGTAGGAACTGAAGCTTTCTTT
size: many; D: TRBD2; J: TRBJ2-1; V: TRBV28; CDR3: CASSKLAGMGEQFF; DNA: TGTGCCAGCAGTAAACTAGCGGGAATGGGTGAGCAGTTCTTC
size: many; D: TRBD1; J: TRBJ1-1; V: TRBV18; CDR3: CASSPATGGPEAFF; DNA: TGTGCCAGCTCACCAGCGACAGGGGGCCCTGAAGCTTTCTTT
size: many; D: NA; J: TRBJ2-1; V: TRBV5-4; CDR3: CASTLGLRNNEQFF; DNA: TGTGCCAGCACCTTGGGGCTTCGAAACAATGAGCAGTTCTTC
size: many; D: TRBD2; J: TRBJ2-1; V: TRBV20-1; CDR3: CSPSGRVGNEQFF; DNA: TGCAGTCCAAGCGGGAGGGTAGGCAATGAGCAGTTCTTC
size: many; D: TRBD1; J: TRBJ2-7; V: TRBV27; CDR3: CASRRRQGRNEQYF; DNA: TGTGCCAGCAGACGAAGACAGGGTCGAAACGAGCAGTACTTC
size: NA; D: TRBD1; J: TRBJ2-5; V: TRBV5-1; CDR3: CASSFGTGGELNLETQYF; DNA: TGCGCCAGCAGCTTTGGGACAGGGGGCGAGCTTAACCTGGAGACCCAGTACTTC
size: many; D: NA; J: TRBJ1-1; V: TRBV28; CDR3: CASSFLGGMNTEAFF; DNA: TGTGCCAGCAGTTTCTTGGGCGGGATGAACACTGAAGCTTTCTTT
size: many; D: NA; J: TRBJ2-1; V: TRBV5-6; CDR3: CASSFGQYNEQFF; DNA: TGTGCCAGCAGCTTTGGCCAGTACAATGAGCAGTTCTTC
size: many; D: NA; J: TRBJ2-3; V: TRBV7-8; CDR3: CASSPGTSALDTQYF; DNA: TGTGCCAGCAGTCCCGGGACATCCGCCCTAGATACGCAGTATTTT
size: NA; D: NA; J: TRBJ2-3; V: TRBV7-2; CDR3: CASSLLQGTQYF; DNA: TGTGCCAGCAGCTTATTACAGGGTACGCAGTATTTT
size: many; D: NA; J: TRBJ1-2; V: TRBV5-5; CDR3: CASSLWSGASPYGYTF; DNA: TGTGCCAGCAGCTTGTGGTCAGGGGCCAGTCCCTATGGCTACACCTTC
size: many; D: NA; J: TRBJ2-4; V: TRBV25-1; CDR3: CASSEGRAKNIQYF; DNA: TGTGCCAGCAGTGAAGGGCGTGCCAAAAACATTCAGTACTTC
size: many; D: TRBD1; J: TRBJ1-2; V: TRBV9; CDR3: CASSAGQPYGYTF; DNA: TGTGCCAGCAGCGCGGGACAGCCCTATGGCTACACCTTC
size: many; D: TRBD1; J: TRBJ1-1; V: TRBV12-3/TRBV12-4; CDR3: CASSPGGGEAFF; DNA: TGTGCCAGCAGCCCAGGGGGAGGTGAAGCTTTCTTT
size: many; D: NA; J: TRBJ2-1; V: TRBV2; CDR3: CASRIRGPDNEQFF; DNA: TGTGCCAGCAGGATAAGAGGGCCTGACAATGAGCAGTTCTTC
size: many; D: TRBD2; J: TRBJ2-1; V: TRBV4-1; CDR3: CASSPLSAKREREQFF; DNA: TGCGCCAGCAGCCCTTTGTCGGCGAAGCGGGAACGCGAGCAGTTCTTC
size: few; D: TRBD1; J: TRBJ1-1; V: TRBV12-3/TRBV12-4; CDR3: CASSRGQGLNTEAFF; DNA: TGTGCCAGCAGTCGCGGACAGGGACTGAACACTGAAGCTTTCTTT
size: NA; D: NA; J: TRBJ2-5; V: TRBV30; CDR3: CAWSVGGHQETQYF; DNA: TGTGCCTGGAGTGTAGGGGGACACCAAGAGACCCAGTACTTC
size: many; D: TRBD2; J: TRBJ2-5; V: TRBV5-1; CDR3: CASATNGRGQETQYF; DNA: TGCGCCAGCGCCACGAACGGGAGGGGCCAAGAGACCCAGTACTTC
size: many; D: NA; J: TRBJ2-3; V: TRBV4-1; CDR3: CASSQPFRTDTQYF; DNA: TGCGCCAGCAGCCAACCCTTTCGGACAGATACGCAGTATTTT
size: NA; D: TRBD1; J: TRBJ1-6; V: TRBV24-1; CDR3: CATSDPRQGASYNSPLHF; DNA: TGTGCCACCAGTGATCCGAGACAGGGGGCGTCCTATAATTCACCCCTCCACTTT
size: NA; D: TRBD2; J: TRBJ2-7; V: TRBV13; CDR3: CASSFRLAGKYEQYF; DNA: TGTGCCAGCAGCTTTCGGCTAGCGGGAAAGTACGAGCAGTACTTC
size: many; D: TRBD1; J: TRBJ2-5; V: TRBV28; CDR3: CASSLTGLQETQYF; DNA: TGTGCCAGCAGCTTGACAGGGCTCCAAGAGACCCAGTACTTC
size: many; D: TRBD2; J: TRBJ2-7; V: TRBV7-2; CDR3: CASSVSGMLYEQYF; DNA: TGTGCCAGCAGCGTAAGCGGGATGCTCTACGAGCAGTACTTC
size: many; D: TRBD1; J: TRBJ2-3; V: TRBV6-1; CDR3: CASSIGWTGREDTQYF; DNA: TGTGCCAGCAGTATAGGATGGACAGGGAGAGAGGATACGCAGTATTTT
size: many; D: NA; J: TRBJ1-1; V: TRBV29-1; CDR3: CSVVTGNTEAFF; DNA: TGCAGCGTTGTGACAGGAAACACTGAAGCTTTCTTT
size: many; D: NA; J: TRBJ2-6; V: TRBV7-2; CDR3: CASSLVGTSAGANVLTF; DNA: TGTGCCAGCAGCTTAGTTGGGACATCTGCTGGGGCCAACGTCCTGACTTTC
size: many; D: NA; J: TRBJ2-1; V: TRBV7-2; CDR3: CASTLKNEQFF; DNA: TGTGCCAGCACCCTGAAAAATGAGCAGTTCTTC
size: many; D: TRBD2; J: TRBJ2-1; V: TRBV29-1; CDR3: CSVGSRLANNEQFF; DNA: TGCAGCGTTGGCTCGAGACTAGCGAACAATGAGCAGTTCTTC
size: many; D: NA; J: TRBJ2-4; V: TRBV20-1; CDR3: CSAKVTGTLAKNIQYF; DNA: TGCAGTGCCAAGGTGACAGGGACTCTAGCCAAAAACATTCAGTACTTC
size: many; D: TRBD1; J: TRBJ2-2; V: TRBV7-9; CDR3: CASSPRQGLAGELFF; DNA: TGTGCCAGCAGCCCCCGACAGGGCTTGGCCGGGGAGCTGTTTTTT
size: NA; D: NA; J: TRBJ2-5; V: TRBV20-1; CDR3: CSARISETQYF; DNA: TGCAGCGCTAGGATTTCAGAGACCCAGTACTTC
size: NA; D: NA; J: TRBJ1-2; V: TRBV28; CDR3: CASSLAGATFEYGYTF; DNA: TGTGCCAGCAGTTTGGCAGGGGCTACTTTTGAGTATGGCTACACCTTC
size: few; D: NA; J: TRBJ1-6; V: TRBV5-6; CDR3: CASSPNPAAYNSPLHF; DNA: TGTGCCAGCAGCCCTAACCCTGCAGCCTATAATTCACCCCTCCACTTT
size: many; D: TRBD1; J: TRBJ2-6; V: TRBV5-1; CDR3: CASSFNRGAPTGANVLTF; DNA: TGCGCCAGCAGCTTTAACAGGGGCGCTCCTACTGGGGCCAACGTCCTGACTTTC
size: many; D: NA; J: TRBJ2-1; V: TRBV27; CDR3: CASSPTGLGDNEQFF; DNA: TGTGCCAGCAGTCCCACGGGACTGGGAGACAATGAGCAGTTCTTC
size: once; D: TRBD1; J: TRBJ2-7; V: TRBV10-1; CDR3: CASSESRDRVHEQYF; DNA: TGCGCCAGCAGTGAGTCCCGGGACAGGGTGCACGAGCAGTACTTC
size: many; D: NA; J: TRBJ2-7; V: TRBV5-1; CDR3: CASSLSSASYEQYF; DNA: TGCGCCAGCAGCTTGTCTAGCGCATCCTACGAGCAGTACTTC
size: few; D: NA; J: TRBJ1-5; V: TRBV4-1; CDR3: CASSQDPGLGSNQPQHF; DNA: TGCGCCAGCAGCCAAGATCCGGGGCTAGGTAGCAATCAGCCCCAGCATTTT
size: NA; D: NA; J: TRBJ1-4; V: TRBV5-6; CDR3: CASSLPRHGSEKLFF; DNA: TGTGCCAGCAGCTTGCCAAGACATGGTAGTGAAAAACTGTTTTTT
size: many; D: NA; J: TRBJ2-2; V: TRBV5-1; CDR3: CASSILGPNTGELFF; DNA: TGCGCCAGCAGCATCTTAGGCCCGAACACCGGGGAGCTGTTTTTT
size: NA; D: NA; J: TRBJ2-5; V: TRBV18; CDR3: CASSPIPTTTQYF; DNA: TGTGCCAGCTCACCGATCCCCACGACGACCCAGTACTTC
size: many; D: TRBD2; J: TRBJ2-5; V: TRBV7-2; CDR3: CASSLVAGGLGTQYF; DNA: TGTGCCAGCAGCTTAGTAGCGGGCGGCTTAGGGACCCAGTACTTC
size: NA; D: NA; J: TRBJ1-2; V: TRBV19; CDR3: CASSINGKSYGYTF; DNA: TGTGCCAGTAGTATCAACGGTAAAAGCTATGGCTACACCTTC
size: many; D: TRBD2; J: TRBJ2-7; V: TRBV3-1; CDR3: CASSLAGANYEQYF; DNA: TGTGCCAGCAGTCTAGCGGGAGCGAACTACGAGCAGTACTTC
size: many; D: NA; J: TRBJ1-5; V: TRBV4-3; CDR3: CASSQGLGADPQHF; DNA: TGCGCCAGCAGCCAAGGTCTTGGCGCGGACCCCCAGCATTTT
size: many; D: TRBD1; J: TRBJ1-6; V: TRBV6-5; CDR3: CASSYSGTGLGSPLHF; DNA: TGTGCCAGCAGTTACTCGGGGACAGGGCTCGGTTCACCCCTCCACTTT
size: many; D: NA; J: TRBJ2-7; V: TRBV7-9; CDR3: CASSLDQTYEQYF; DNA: TGTGCCAGCAGCTTAGACCAAACCTACGAGCAGTACTTC
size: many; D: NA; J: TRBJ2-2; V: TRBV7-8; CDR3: CASSFGGGELFF; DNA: TGTGCCAGCAGTTTCGGGGGCGGGGAGCTGTTTTTT